Listed here are 28 T cell receptor beta chains from one sample, sequenced in a study of blood T cell repertoires in COVID-19. Produced via immunoSEQ multiplex PCR; TCRdb's table is partial and in-frame only. Here the sample spans about 48,000 clones, 75% to 80% being singletons. The specimen was peripheral blood. The receptors were gathered from a human donor with active or convalescent COVID-19. The donor label of this sample is uncertain.

V and J are TRBV24-1 and TRBJ1-1; 7 bases are a match to TRBD1. The CDR3 runs to 15 residues. Germline V gene data show CDR1 as KGHDR and CDR2 as SFDVKD. V lost 7 bases and J lost 2; bases outside the gene matches: 9. The CDR3 nucleotides are TGTGCCACCAGGACCACCGGGACAGCAAACACTGAAGCTTTCTTT. Residues: CATRTTGTANTEAFF.

The table lists this clone with a count of one. This chain uses TRBV15 with TRBJ1-6; tentatively, D is TRBD1 (5 bases). Germline V gene sequence: CDR1 LNHNV, CDR2 YYDKDF (reference sequence). Between the trimmed V and J ends, which lost 6 bases and 7 bases, there was a span of 13 bases. CDR3 length: 14 residues. The CDR3 here is CATRTQGENSPLHF. The CDR3 bases are TGTGCCACCAGGACCCAGGGTGAGAATTCACCCCTCCACTTT.

This chain uses TRBV4-1 with TRBJ2-1, with TRBD2 identical over 8 bases. This CDR3 has 15 amino acids. The V segment lost 6 bases and the J segment 1 base; nucleotides outside the gene matches: 5. The germline gives CDR1 MGHRA, CDR2 YSYEKL. This CDR3 reads CASRPSGLSYNEQFF. CDR3 sequence (DNA): TGCGCCAGCAGACCTAGCGGGTTGTCCTACAATGAGCAGTTCTTC.

The chain couples TRBV5-1 to TRBJ2-5; possible D gene TRBD2, 6 bases. CDR1 is SGHRS, CDR2 YFSETQ, per germline. Trimming took off 2 bases at V and 2 bases at J, with 10 bases between the two ends. The CDR3 runs to 14 residues. The CDR3 here is CASSFWGRQETQYF. For the CDR3, the DNA is TGCGCCAGCAGCTTTTGGGGGAGGCAAGAGACCCAGTACTTC.

V is TRBV4-1 and J is TRBJ2-1; D is perhaps TRBD2 (5 bases). Germline V gene lookup returns CDR1 MGHRA and CDR2 YSYEKL. The CDR3 is made up of 15 amino acids. V lost 3 bases and J lost 12, with 21 bases in between. The CDR3 reads CASSQVTGNTNSQFF. The CDR3 nucleotides are TGCGCCAGCAGCCAGGTTACCGGGAACACGAATTCGCAGTTCTTC.

This clone was picked up a small number of times. The J gene is TRBJ1-5, the V gene TRBV28, with D tentatively TRBD1 (5 bases). This CDR3 region has 14 residues. Germline lookup yields CDR1 MDHEN and CDR2 SYDVKM. V was pared by 6 bases and J by 5 bases, with 14 bases between. The CDR3 DNA sequence: TGTGCCAGCAGCTTGGGGGGATACTATCAGCCCCAGCATTTT. Its protein product is CASSLGGYYQPQHF.

The chain carries TRBV11-2 and TRBJ2-1, with D unresolved. The germline CDR1 and CDR2 sequences are SGHAT and FQNNGV. CDR3 length equals 14 residues. Trimming took off 5 bases at V and 8 bases at J, with 16 bases between the two ends. The DNA for the CDR3 is TGTGCCAGCAGCCCCGAAGAGGCCCGGGATGAGCAGTTCTTC. This sequence encodes CASSPEEARDEQFF.

The genes are TRBV9 and TRBJ2-6; TRBD2 matches 7 bases. This CDR3 spans 16 amino acids. V lost 4 bases and J lost 0; bases outside the gene matches: 4. The germline V gene encodes CDR1 SGDLS and CDR2 YYNGEE. In nucleotides, the CDR3 is TGTGCCAGCAGCCCCCGCGGGGGCTCTGGGGCCAACGTCCTGACTTTC. Protein: CASSPRGGSGANVLTF.

This clone occurred a few times. The V call is TRBV5-6, the J call TRBJ1-2, with 8 bases identical to TRBD1. This CDR3 region has 15 residues. The germline gives CDR1 SGHDT, CDR2 YYEEEE. After removal of 0 bases from V and 1 base from J, the junction contained 2 bases not matched to a gene. CDR3 DNA sequence: TGTGCCAGCAGCTTGGACAGGGGGGTTAACTATGGCTACACCTTC. Amino acids: CASSLDRGVNYGYTF.

The CDR3 protein is CASSSGEGMNTEAFF. The CDR3 DNA reads as TGTGCCAGCAGCTCAGGGGAGGGGATGAACACTGAAGCTTTCTTT. The chain employs TRBV7-3 and TRBJ1-1, with a tentative D call TRBD1 (6 bases). This CDR3 comprises 15 residues. Per germline, CDR1 SGHTA and CDR2 FQGTGA. Trimming removed 4 bases from V and 0 bases from J, with 12 bases in between.

The chain employs TRBV18 and TRBJ2-1, with 7 positions matching TRBD2. Germline loops: CDR1 KGHSH, CDR2 LQKENI. This CDR3 is 14 amino acids long. V lost 6 bases, J lost 5 bases, and 7 bases stayed unmatched. In DNA form, the CDR3 reads TGTGCCAGCTCTACCGGGACTACTAACAATGAGCAGTTCTTC. This codes for CASSTGTTNNEQFF.

V is TRBV3-1 (or the pseudogene TRBV3-2) and J is TRBJ1-2; tentative D call: TRBD1 (5 bases). The V gene lost 0 bases and the J gene lost 4 bases, with 15 bases spanning the gap. CDR3 length equals 16 residues. The germline CDR1 and CDR2 sequences are LGHDT and YNNKEL (reference sequence). As DNA, the CDR3 is TGTGCCAGCAGCCAAGATCAGGCACAGGTCTTCTATGGCTACACCTTC. It encodes CASSQDQAQVFYGYTF.

V gene TRBV7-2 combines with J gene TRBJ2-1, with D possibly TRBD2 on 6 matching bases. The CDR3 has 14 amino acids. V lost 6 bases and J 7 bases, leaving 16 bases between the germline ends. CDR1 is SGHTA and CDR2 is FQGNSA in the germline V gene. For the CDR3, the DNA is TGTGCCAGCAGACCCCCGGGACTCCCTAATGAGCAGTTCTTC. Translated, it gives CASRPPGLPNEQFF.

V and J are TRBV7-3 and TRBJ2-5; 11 bases map to TRBD1. The CDR3 has 16 residues. With V trimmed by 5 bases and J by 4 bases, 9 bases remained unmatched. CDR1 is SGHTA, CDR2 FQGTGA, per germline. CDR3 sequence: CASSQHGQGAIETQYF. Written as DNA, the CDR3 is TGTGCCAGCAGCCAACACGGACAGGGGGCAATAGAGACCCAGTACTTC. The full variable domain, rest sourced from reference TRBV7-3 and TRBJ2-5, is GAGVSQTPSNKVTEKGKYVELRCDPISGHTALYWYRQSLGQGPEFLIYFQGTGAADDSGLPNDRFFAVRPEGSVSTLKIQRTERGDSAVYLCASSQHGQGAIETQYFGPGTRLLVL.

The V gene is TRBV18, the J gene TRBJ2-5; possible D gene TRBD2, 5 bases. V lost 2 bases and J 2 bases, leaving 12 bases between the germline ends. The CDR3 runs to 15 residues. The germline CDR1 and CDR2 sequences are KGHSH and LQKENI. The CDR3 DNA reads as TGTGCCAGCTCACCAGCCGGACTTGATCAAGAGACCCAGTACTTC. Its protein is CASSPAGLDQETQYF.

The chain couples TRBV27 to TRBJ2-5; D is perhaps TRBD2 (5 bases). Germline lookup yields CDR1 MNHEY and CDR2 SMNVEV (reference sequence). V shed 2 bases and J shed 4 bases, with 11 bases lying between them. This CDR3 is built from 14 residues. The CDR3 protein is CASSLDAGRETQYF. As DNA, the CDR3 is TGTGCCAGCAGTTTAGATGCTGGGAGAGAGACCCAGTACTTC.

This sequence joins TRBV5-1 and TRBJ2-1, with 7 bases that match TRBD2. Germline V CDR1 and CDR2: SGHRS, YFSETQ. This CDR3 comprises 15 residues. V shed 2 bases, J shed 8 bases, and the junction held 10 bases outside the gene matches. CDR3 sequence reads: CASSLVSREYDEQFF. The CDR3 region has the DNA TGCGCCAGCAGCTTAGTTTCGCGGGAGTACGATGAGCAGTTCTTC.

The chain links TRBV7-9 to TRBJ1-5; D gene uncertain. CDR1 SEHNR and CDR2 FQNEAQ come from the germline V gene (reference sequence). Between the trimmed V and J ends, which lost 1 base and 0 bases, there was a span of 7 bases. CDR3 length equals 15 residues. CDR3 nucleotides: TGTGCCAGCAGCTTAGGGCAGGCTAGCAATCAGCCCCAGCATTTT. Its translation: CASSLGQASNQPQHF.

This chain uses TRBV24-1 with TRBJ2-1, with D hard to call. Trimming took off 8 bases at V and 5 bases at J, with 12 bases between the two ends. This CDR3 is built from 13 residues. Germline CDR1 and CDR2: KGHDR and SFDVKD. The CDR3 DNA reads as TGTGCCACCACGGGTTCCGCGGACAATGAGCAGTTCTTC. As protein: CATTGSADNEQFF.

CDR3 region: CATGRREGNEQFF. The CDR3 nucleotides read TGTGCCACGGGTCGCCGGGAGGGCAATGAGCAGTTCTTC. The V gene is TRBV19, the J gene TRBJ2-1; 8 nucleotides align to TRBD2. CDR3 size: 13 residues. Germline V gene lookup returns CDR1 LNHDA and CDR2 SQIVND (reference sequence). Losses at the gene ends were 10 bases for V and 6 bases for J; bases not matched to a gene: 8.

CDR3 loop: CASSPPDRASGTQYF. The CDR3 bases are TGTGCCAGCTCACCACCGGACAGGGCGTCAGGGACCCAGTACTTC. The chain uses TRBV18 and TRBJ2-5; TRBD1 matches 8 bases. This CDR3 comprises 15 residues. V shed 0 bases, J shed 7 bases, and the junction held 7 bases outside the gene matches. Germline V gives CDR1 KGHSH, CDR2 LQKENI.

This clone was detected ten times or more. Other DNA sequences of this sample code for an identical CDR3. V and J are TRBV18 and TRBJ2-2; 8 bases align to TRBD1. Losses at the gene ends were 3 bases for V and 6 bases for J; bases not matched to a gene: 6. From germline, CDR1 is KGHSH and CDR2 LQKENI. The length of the CDR3 is 15 residues. CDR3 DNA: TGTGCCAGCTCACCCAGCCCGGGACAGGCCGGGGAGCTGTTTTTT. Translation gives CASSPSPGQAGELFF.

The chain is built from TRBV5-4 and TRBJ2-1; possibly TRBD1 for D (6 bases). CDR3 length equals 14 residues. V lost 4 bases, J lost 5 bases, and 13 bases lay in between. In germline, CDR1 is SGHNT, CDR2 YYREEE (reference sequence). The CDR3 reads CASSPTGPNNEQFF. The DNA for the CDR3 is TGTGCCAGCAGCCCTACAGGGCCGAACAATGAGCAGTTCTTC.

This clone was observed a few times. The chain links TRBV6-5 to TRBJ1-2; D possibly corresponds to TRBD1 (5 bases). V lost 5 bases, J lost 8 bases, and 9 bases lay in between. The CDR3 is made up of 11 amino acids. Germline V gives CDR1 MNHEY, CDR2 SVGAGI. The CDR3 nucleotides are TGTGCCAGCAGTCTCGGGGGGGGCTACACCTTC. It specifies CASSLGGGYTF.

This sequence joins TRBV28 and TRBJ2-1; D not resolved. The V gene's germline CDR1 is MDHEN and CDR2 SYDVKM. The CDR3 is made up of 18 amino acids. V was cut by 6 bases and J by 8 bases, with 29 bases left in between. CDR3 sequence: CASSLFAERVLRMYEQFF. The CDR3 DNA reads as TGTGCCAGCAGCTTGTTTGCAGAACGGGTTCTGAGGATGTATGAGCAGTTCTTC.

The rearrangement joins TRBV19 to TRBJ1-3, with 9 bases identical to TRBD1. Germline lookup yields CDR1 LNHDA and CDR2 SQIVND (reference sequence). V lost 5 bases, J lost 0 bases, and 5 bases stayed unmatched. The CDR3 has 16 residues. CDR3 region: CASSLTGQGSGNTIYF. The CDR3 DNA is TGTGCCAGTAGTCTTACGGGACAGGGCTCTGGAAACACCATATATTTT.

The rearrangement links TRBV6-1 to TRBJ2-7, with D perhaps matching TRBD2 (5 bases). Trimming removed 2 bases from V and 2 bases from J, with 7 bases in between. The CDR3 runs to 13 residues. From germline, CDR1 is MNHNS and CDR2 SASEGT. CDR3 in amino acids: CASSEKRPYEQYF. In nucleotides, the CDR3 is TGTGCCAGCAGTGAAAAGCGGCCCTACGAGCAGTACTTC.

This clone was counted once. V gene TRBV7-3 combines with J gene TRBJ2-3; D uncertain. Germline V lookup: CDR1 SGHTA, CDR2 FQGTGA. This CDR3 has 13 residues. The germline V and J ends were trimmed by 3 bases and 5 bases, with 9 bases remaining between them. CDR3 region: CASSLVAKDTQYF. Here the CDR3 DNA reads TGTGCCAGCAGCTTGGTTGCGAAAGATACGCAGTATTTT.